These 16 T cell receptor beta chains share one sample of origin, sequenced in a study of T cells in Graves' hyperthyroidism and ophthalmopathy. The TCR beta CDR3 regions underwent amplification using RNA transcripts as the source. The primer set for the first-round RT-PCR of the TCR CDR3 was HTBI. TCRdb passed the multiplex PCR reads through MiXCR, listing each CDR3 protein once. The data hold around 660,000 distinct CDR3 sequences, with nearly 45% observed a single time. The sample taken for sequencing was peripheral blood or thyroid tissue (not recorded which). The source is an adult man with Graves' disease, either hyperthyroidism or ophthalmopathy (not recorded which).

This clonotype showed up just a few times. The J gene is TRBJ2-3, the V gene TRBV7-9; 8 bases map to TRBD2. V shed 2 bases, J shed 2 bases, and the junction held 3 bases outside the gene matches. The CDR3 spans 15 residues. The germline V gene encodes CDR1 SEHNR and CDR2 FQNEAQ (reference sequence). The CDR3 sequence is CASSLRGGNTDTQYF. CDR3 in DNA: TGTGCCAGCAGCTTACGGGGGGGAAACACAGATACGCAGTATTTT.

This clonotype was picked up many times. The chain employs TRBV29-1 and TRBJ1-3, with TRBD1 as a possible D gene (5 bases). The V gene lost 3 bases and the J gene lost 3 bases, with 12 bases spanning the gap. CDR3 length: 14 residues. CDR1 SQVTM and CDR2 ANQGSEA come from the germline V gene. CDR3 DNA: TGCAGCGTTGATACCGGGACGAGTGGAAACACCATATATTTT. Translating it yields CSVDTGTSGNTIYF.

The CDR3 DNA sequence: TGTGCCACCAGCAGGGCCAGGGGGAGACGGTCTGAAGCTTTCTTT. It specifies CATSRARGRRSEAFF. The gene calls are TRBV15 and TRBJ1-1; 7 nucleotides match TRBD1. V gave up 3 bases and J gave up 6 bases; unmatched junction bases: 10. The germline V gene has CDR1 LNHNV and CDR2 YYDKDF (reference sequence). The CDR3 is 15 residues long. Together with reference TRBV15 and TRBJ1-1, the CDR3 gives the full variable domain: DAMVIQNPRYQVTQFGKPVTLSCSQTLNHNVMYWYQQKSSQAPKLLFHYYDKDFNNEADTPDNFQSRRPNTSFCFLDIRSPGLGDTAMYLCATSRARGRRSEAFFGQGTRLTVV.

The chain recombines TRBV7-9 with TRBJ1-4; no clear D gene. Germline lookup yields CDR1 SEHNR and CDR2 FQNEAQ (reference sequence). This CDR3 is built from 14 residues. Trimming removed 5 bases at V and 7 bases at J, with 14 bases between. The CDR3 here is CASSPWTGSEKLFF. The CDR3, as DNA: TGTGCCAGCAGCCCATGGACCGGGAGTGAAAAACTGTTTTTT.

The V gene is TRBV6-1, the J gene TRBJ2-2; 8 bases match TRBD2. Germline CDR1 reads MNHNS; CDR2 reads SASEGT. CDR3 length: 16 amino acids. V shed 5 bases, J shed 5 bases, and the junction held 10 bases outside the gene matches. Here the CDR3 DNA reads TGTGCCAGCAGTTACGGGTCGGGAGGGGAGACCGGGGAGCTGTTTTTT. Its translation is CASSYGSGGETGELFF.

Ten or more counts support this clonotype. This rearrangement joins TRBV2 to TRBJ2-1; no clear D gene. Looked up from germline, CDR1 is SNHLY and CDR2 is FYNNEI. This CDR3 is 11 amino acids long. Trimming shortened V by 6 bases and J by 9 bases, and 9 bases separated the two germline ends. The chain's CDR3 is CASSVYGEQFF. CDR3 DNA sequence: TGTGCCAGCAGCGTCTACGGTGAGCAGTTCTTC.

V and J are TRBV6-1 and TRBJ1-3; 7 bases line up with TRBD1. The germline gives CDR1 MNHNS, CDR2 SASEGT. This CDR3 is built from 14 residues. Germline trimming cut 7 bases from V and 3 bases from J; bases unmatched to any gene: 6. CDR3 residues: CASTQGGIGNTIYF. The DNA of the CDR3 is TGTGCCAGCACCCAGGGGGGTATTGGAAACACCATATATTTT.

The V call is TRBV12-3 or TRBV12-4, the J call TRBJ1-5; a possible D gene is TRBD1 (5 bases). The CDR3 covers 14 residues. V was shortened by 2 bases and J by 5 bases, with 10 bases between the two germline ends. In nucleotides, the CDR3 is TGTGCCAGCAGTTTAATGACAGTTGATCAGCCCCAGCATTTT. Translated, it gives CASSLMTVDQPQHF.

This clonotype was counted only a few times. The chain employs TRBV12-3 or TRBV12-4 and TRBJ1-4; no clear D gene. This CDR3 is built from 15 residues. With 5 bases removed from V and 0 bases from J, the gap between germline ends came to 10 bases. Written as DNA, the CDR3 is TGTGCCAGCAGTGGCAGCTACTCAACTAATGAAAAACTGTTTTTT. This encodes CASSGSYSTNEKLFF.

This clonotype was counted only a few times. J is TRBJ2-7 and V is TRBV2, with 7 bases lining up with TRBD1. The CDR3 contains 15 residues. The trim removed 7 bases at V and 2 bases at J, leaving 11 bases unmatched. Germline loops: CDR1 SNHLY, CDR2 FYNNEI. The CDR3 reads CASIPTGRPTYEQYF. CDR3 bases: TGTGCCAGCATCCCGACAGGGAGACCCACCTACGAGCAGTACTTC.

This rearrangement joins TRBV29-1 to TRBJ1-1, with D possibly matching TRBD1 (6 bases). Germline CDR1 SQVTM, CDR2 ANQGSEA. V lost 6 bases, J lost 0 bases, and 14 bases lay in between. The CDR3 sequence is 14 residues long. In nucleotides, the CDR3 is TGCAGCGTACGACAGGTGTACTTGAACACTGAAGCTTTCTTT. Amino acid sequence: CSVRQVYLNTEAFF.

The sample holds many counts of this clonotype. The V call is TRBV5-1, the J call TRBJ1-6; no clear D gene. Per germline, CDR1 SGHRS and CDR2 YFSETQ. Trimming shortened V by 0 bases and J by 9 bases, and 13 bases separated the two germline ends. The CDR3 spans 15 residues. The CDR3: CASSLEGNRVSPLHF. CDR3 sequence (DNA): TGCGCCAGCAGCTTGGAAGGGAATCGTGTTTCACCCCTCCACTTT.

This clonotype was seen a handful of times. The rearrangement uses TRBV7-3 and TRBJ2-5, with D possibly TRBD1 on 6 matching bases. Trimming removed 2 bases from V and 5 bases from J, with 12 bases in between. This CDR3 has 14 amino acids. Germline values: CDR1 SGHTA, CDR2 FQGTGA. The CDR3 nucleotides are TGTGCCAGCAGCTTACAAAGTACAGGGGAGACCCAGTACTTC. This sequence encodes CASSLQSTGETQYF.

The V gene is TRBV7-9, the J gene TRBJ1-2; D call uncertain. CDR1 SEHNR and CDR2 FQNEAQ come from the germline V gene (reference sequence). The germline V and J ends were trimmed by 5 bases and 0 bases, with 19 bases remaining between them. The CDR3 totals 17 residues. As DNA, the CDR3 is TGTGCCAGCAGCCCCCAGATGGTGGGGTGGCCTAACTATGGCTACACCTTC. This codes for CASSPQMVGWPNYGYTF. The full variable domain, with the rest looked up from reference TRBV7-9 and TRBJ1-2, is DTGVSQNPRHKITKRGQNVTFRCDPISEHNRLYWYRQTLGQGPEFLTYFQNEAQLEKSRLLSDRFSAERPKGSFSTLEIQRTEQGDSAMYLCASSPQMVGWPNYGYTFGSGTRLTVV.

This clonotype has only a few counts. CDR3 in DNA: TGTGCCAGCAGACCGGGACTAGCCTACGAGCAGTACTTC. It codes for CASRPGLAYEQYF. The chain joins TRBV16 to TRBJ2-7; 8 nucleotides match TRBD2. CDR3 length equals 13 residues. Unmatched junction bases numbered 3, after V lost 6 bases and J lost 2 bases. The germline V gene has CDR1 KGHSY and CDR2 FQNENV.

Details on this clonotype: A far more abundant clone sits one base away, making this likely a read error. The chain joins TRBV7-6 to TRBJ2-7, with 8 bases that match TRBD2. V shed 3 bases and J 2 bases; nucleotides not matched to a gene: 3. The CDR3 loop spans 14 amino acids. From germline, CDR1 is SGHVS and CDR2 FNYEAQ. CDR3 DNA sequence: TGTGCCAGCAGCTTCAGCGGGAGCCCCTACGAGCAGTACTTC. Its protein product is CASSFSGSPYEQYF. Full variable domain (missing parts from reference TRBV7-6 and TRBJ2-7): GAGVSQSPRYKVTKRGQDVALRCDPISGHVSLYWYRQALGQGPEFLTYFNYEAQQDKSGLPNDRFSAERPEGSISTLTIQRTEQRDSAMYRCASSFSGSPYEQYFGPGTRLTVT.